This passage covers 27 T cell receptor beta chains from one sample sequenced in a study of post-analysis software for immune sequencing data (dated by TCRdb to 2013 to 2016). Results the study describes overall, beyond this receptor: A handful of TRBV segments, including TRBV5-6, TRBV5-1 and TRBV20-1, were significantly more frequent in patients than controls.

Antigen specificity for these receptors is unknown. Library construction relied on PCR. Sequencing was performed on an Illumina HiSeq 2500. To reduce PCR and sequencing biases, unique molecular identifiers were incorporated into the TCR beta cDNA libraries. TCRdb took the public reads, trimmed them with fastp at Q25, ran MiXCR for clone calling and kept in-frame beta chains. Each CDR3 protein appears once, grouped with its most common genes and DNA. Across this sample there are a few hundred thousand distinct CDR3 sequences, with 35% to 45% seen only once. The ten largest clones capture 7.6% of the sample. Sequenced sample: blood. Every receptor here comes from a girl aged 2-15 years with multiple sclerosis.

This rearrangement joins TRBV5-1 to TRBJ1-1, with D possibly being TRBD1 (6 bases). Germline lookup yields CDR1 SGHRS and CDR2 YFSETQ. This CDR3 is 15 amino acids long. With 4 bases removed from V and 0 bases from J, the gap between germline ends came to 13 bases. The CDR3 bases are TGCGCCAGCAGCGCCCGGACAGACATGAACACTGAAGCTTTCTTT. This translates into CASSARTDMNTEAFF.

The chain combines TRBV4-1 with TRBJ2-7, with 7 bases lining up with TRBD1. Germline V gene data show CDR1 as MGHRA and CDR2 as YSYEKL. V trimming: 2 bases; J trimming: 3 bases; junction bases outside the gene matches: 13. The CDR3 is 17 amino acids. CDR3 sequence reads: CASSQTPFRDSYYEQYF. In DNA form, the CDR3 reads TGCGCCAGCAGCCAAACTCCTTTCCGGGACAGCTACTACGAGCAGTACTTC.

J is TRBJ2-5 and V is TRBV28; tentatively, D is TRBD1 (8 bases). Germline V gene lookup returns CDR1 MDHEN and CDR2 SYDVKM. V dropped 0 bases and J dropped 3 bases, with 14 bases sitting between them. The CDR3 length is 16 residues. CDR3 DNA sequence: TGTGCCAGCAGTTTATGGGGAGCGGGACAGGAAGAGACCCAGTACTTC. Translation gives CASSLWGAGQEETQYF.

J is TRBJ2-7 and V is TRBV5-1; weak D call: TRBD2 (5 bases). CDR1 is SGHRS and CDR2 is YFSETQ in the germline V gene. This CDR3 comprises 12 residues. Trimming shortened V by 5 bases and J by 8 bases, and 14 bases separated the two germline ends. The CDR3 reads CASSFDGIQQYF. The DNA for the CDR3 is TGCGCCAGCAGTTTCGACGGGATACAGCAGTACTTC.

V usage is TRBV9 and J usage is TRBJ1-2; TRBD1 agrees at 9 bases. This CDR3 comprises 16 residues. V lost 6 bases and J lost 5; bases outside the gene matches: 14. In germline, CDR1 is SGDLS, CDR2 YYNGEE. This CDR3 is CASKVFPDRGYYGYTF. The CDR3 DNA is TGTGCCAGCAAGGTGTTCCCGGACAGGGGTTATTATGGCTACACCTTC.

The rearrangement links TRBV7-3 to TRBJ2-1; 10 nucleotides line up with TRBD2. V trimming: 2 bases; J trimming: 5 bases; junction bases outside the gene matches: 15. Germline CDR1 SGHTA, CDR2 FQGTGA. The CDR3 has 19 amino acids. The CDR3 region is CASSLQKLAGSRMHNEQFF. CDR3 in DNA: TGTGCCAGCAGCTTACAGAAACTAGCGGGAAGCCGAATGCACAATGAGCAGTTCTTC.

The chain links TRBV15 to TRBJ2-7; unclear D gene. CDR1 LNHNV and CDR2 YYDKDF come from the germline V gene (reference sequence). With 0 bases removed from V and 0 bases from J, the gap between germline ends came to 6 bases. This CDR3 comprises 14 residues. The CDR3: CATSRDLDSYEQYF. CDR3 DNA: TGTGCCACCAGCAGAGATCTCGACTCCTACGAGCAGTACTTC.

This clonotype has a single count. J is TRBJ2-1 and V is TRBV7-2, with 12 bases fitting TRBD2. Germline V gene sequence: CDR1 SGHTA, CDR2 FQGNSA. CDR3 length equals 15 residues. Losses at the gene ends were 3 bases for V and 7 bases for J; bases not matched to a gene: 4. The CDR3 DNA follows: TGTGCCAGCAGCTTGACTAGCGGGAGCAAGAATGAGCAGTTCTTC. Residues: CASSLTSGSKNEQFF. Drawing the rest from reference TRBV7-2 and TRBJ2-1, the complete variable domain is GAGVSQSPSNKVTEKGKDVELRCDPISGHTALYWYRQSLGQGLEFLIYFQGNSAPDKSGLPSDRFSAERTGGSVSTLTIQRTQQEDSAVYLCASSLTSGSKNEQFFGPGTRLTVL.

This chain links TRBV27 with TRBJ2-1; D uncertain. Germline CDR1 reads MNHEY; CDR2 reads SMNVEV (reference sequence). The CDR3 covers 14 residues. V dropped 0 bases and J dropped 7 bases, with 10 bases sitting between them. The CDR3 here is CASSLSALGNEQFF. DNA of the CDR3: TGTGCCAGCAGTTTATCCGCCTTGGGGAATGAGCAGTTCTTC.

This clonotype was seen at least ten times. This chain joins TRBV6-1 and TRBJ2-3; 7 bases fit TRBD2. The V gene's germline CDR1 is MNHNS and CDR2 SASEGT. V shed 6 bases, J shed 0 bases, and the junction held 12 bases outside the gene matches. The CDR3 length is 17 residues. CDR3 in amino acids: CASSVSLAGPSTDTQYF. CDR3 DNA: TGTGCCAGCAGCGTCTCTTTAGCGGGCCCTAGCACAGATACGCAGTATTTT.

In nucleotides, the CDR3 is TGTGCCAGCAGCTTTCGACAGGACTTCCATGGCTACACCTTC. Amino acid sequence: CASSFRQDFHGYTF. The rearrangement uses TRBV7-3 and TRBJ1-2; a possible D gene is TRBD1 (6 bases). V lost 3 bases and J 6 bases, leaving 14 bases between the germline ends. Germline values: CDR1 SGHTA, CDR2 FQGTGA. CDR3 length: 14 amino acids.

V is TRBV28 and J is TRBJ2-7; D is perhaps TRBD1 (6 bases). Germline V gene lookup returns CDR1 MDHEN and CDR2 SYDVKM. Trimming cost V 5 bases and J 11 bases, with 16 bases left between them. The CDR3 is 12 amino acids. The CDR3 here is CASSLDGTKKYF. DNA of the CDR3: TGTGCCAGCAGTCTTGATGGGACAAAGAAGTACTTC.

In this sample, this clonotype turned up many times. The rearrangement links TRBV29-1 to TRBJ2-7; 10 nucleotides match TRBD1. V lost 2 bases and J lost 6; bases outside the gene matches: 7. The CDR3 consists of 14 residues. Germline lookup yields CDR1 SQVTM and CDR2 ANQGSEA. In DNA, the CDR3 is TGCAGCGTTGAAAGACAGGGGGCTTGGGGCGAGCAGTACTTC. Protein: CSVERQGAWGEQYF.

This clonotype has a single count. The rearrangement uses TRBV7-2 and TRBJ1-1; D may be TRBD1 (6 bases). CDR3 length: 12 amino acids. Germline V gene lookup returns CDR1 SGHTA and CDR2 FQGNSA. Between the trimmed V and J ends, which lost 5 bases and 7 bases, there was a span of 11 bases. CDR3 nucleotides: TGTGCCAGCAGCGCCCGGACAGTTGAAGCTTTCTTT. Protein sequence: CASSARTVEAFF. The complete variable domain, with remaining parts taken from reference TRBV7-2 and TRBJ1-1, reads GAGVSQSPSNKVTEKGKDVELRCDPISGHTALYWYRQSLGQGLEFLIYFQGNSAPDKSGLPSDRFSAERTGGSVSTLTIQRTQQEDSAVYLCASSARTVEAFFGQGTRLTVV.

This sequence joins TRBV4-1 and TRBJ2-3; 7 bases are shared with TRBD1. CDR3 length: 16 amino acids. Germline V gives CDR1 MGHRA, CDR2 YSYEKL. V shed 2 bases and J 0 bases; nucleotides not matched to a gene: 5. In DNA form, the CDR3 reads TGCGCCAGCAGCCAACTACTGACAGGGAGCACAGATACGCAGTATTTT. It specifies CASSQLLTGSTDTQYF.

CDR3 region: CASSYVPSEQYF. The CDR3 DNA is TGTGCCAGCAGTTATGTTCCGAGTGAGCAGTACTTC. The rearrangement joins TRBV28 to TRBJ2-5; D ambiguous. V was cut by 4 bases and J by 11 bases, with 14 bases left in between. The CDR3 totals 12 residues. Germline CDR1 and CDR2: MDHEN and SYDVKM.

J is TRBJ1-1 and V is TRBV6-5, with TRBD1 as a possible D gene (5 bases). The ends were cut back, 5 bases at V and 4 bases at J, with 11 bases in the middle. Per germline, CDR1 MNHEY and CDR2 SVGAGI. CDR3 length equals 13 residues. CDR3 nucleotides: TGTGCCAGCAGTCCACAGGAGGGCACTGAAGCTTTCTTT. Residues: CASSPQEGTEAFF.

Only a few counts were recorded for this clonotype. The chain joins TRBV4-3 to TRBJ2-7, with 10 nucleotides matching TRBD2. The CDR3 totals 15 residues. Germline-derived CDR1 and CDR2 are LGHNA and YSLEER. V dropped 0 bases and J dropped 4; count of bases not matched to a gene: 3. CDR3 loop: CASSQDSSGSYEQYF. The CDR3, as DNA: TGCGCCAGCAGCCAAGATTCTAGCGGGAGTTACGAGCAGTACTTC.

This clonotype was seen at least ten times. The rearrangement joins TRBV7-2 to TRBJ2-3; TRBD2 is a possible D gene (6 bases). CDR1 is SGHTA, CDR2 FQGNSA, per germline. V shed 5 bases and J shed 3 bases, with 12 bases lying between them. The CDR3 length is 14 residues. For the CDR3, the DNA is TGTGCCAGCAGCCGACTAGGTCCAACAGATACGCAGTATTTT. Its translation: CASSRLGPTDTQYF.

The rearrangement joins TRBV27 to TRBJ2-7; 10 positions match TRBD1. Trimming cost V 1 base and J 2 bases; bases outside gene matches: 5. Germline CDR1 is MNHEY and CDR2 is SMNVEV (reference sequence). CDR3 length equals 16 residues. CDR3 region: CASSLYGTGVPYEQYF. As DNA, the CDR3 is TGTGCCAGCAGTTTATACGGGACAGGGGTCCCCTACGAGCAGTACTTC.

This clonotype came up a few times. The rearrangement links TRBV4-1 to TRBJ1-2; 8 nucleotides agree with TRBD1. Per the germline V gene, CDR1 is MGHRA and CDR2 is YSYEKL. This CDR3 contains 15 residues. V was pared by 1 base and J by 4 bases, with 5 bases of the junction left unmatched. In DNA form, the CDR3 reads TGCGCCAGCAGCCAAGCGGACAGGGACGGCTATGGCTACACCTTC. This translates into CASSQADRDGYGYTF.

This chain uses TRBV7-2 with TRBJ2-4; D may be TRBD2 (6 bases). The CDR3 has 18 residues. CDR1 is SGHTA and CDR2 is FQGNSA in the germline V gene. V shed 0 bases and J shed 0 bases, with 15 bases lying between them. CDR3 sequence: CASSLAGSGGVAKNIQYF. The CDR3 DNA sequence: TGTGCCAGCAGCTTAGCGGGCTCGGGCGGGGTAGCCAAAAACATTCAGTACTTC.

The chain recombines TRBV27 with TRBJ1-2; TRBD1 aligns across 10 bases. V gave up 2 bases and J gave up 5 bases; unmatched junction bases: 5. Germline values: CDR1 MNHEY, CDR2 SMNVEV (reference sequence). This CDR3 contains 15 residues. CDR3 sequence: CASSLTPGQGYGYTF. DNA of the CDR3: TGTGCCAGCAGTTTAACCCCGGGACAGGGGTATGGCTACACCTTC.

This clonotype came up a few times. CDR3 sequence reads: CASSQGISSETDTQYF. The CDR3 coding sequence is TGTGCCAGCAGCCAAGGGATTTCTAGCGAGACAGATACGCAGTATTTT. V usage is TRBV3-1 and J usage is TRBJ2-3, with D tentatively TRBD2 (6 bases). From germline, CDR1 is LGHDT and CDR2 YNNKEL (reference sequence). There are 16 residues in the CDR3. Trimming removed 1 base from V and 3 bases from J, with 14 bases in between.

This clonotype was recorded a few times. The gene calls are TRBV13 and TRBJ2-7; possibly TRBD1 for D (6 bases). V lost 6 bases to trimming and J lost 2 bases, with 11 bases between them. Germline V gene sequence: CDR1 PRHDT, CDR2 FYEKMQ (reference sequence). The CDR3 sequence is 13 residues long. CDR3 region: CASSQQGPYEQYF. DNA of the CDR3: TGTGCCAGCAGTCAACAGGGACCCTACGAGCAGTACTTC. The complete variable domain, with remaining parts taken from reference TRBV13 and TRBJ2-7, reads AAGVIQSPRHLIKEKRETATLKCYPIPRHDTVYWYQQGPGQDPQFLISFYEKMQSDKGSIPDRFSAQQFSDYHSELNMSSLELGDSALYFCASSQQGPYEQYFGPGTRLTVT.

This clonotype was recorded a few times. V and J are TRBV6-5 and TRBJ2-7; 9 positions match TRBD1. This CDR3 is 16 amino acids long. Germline loops: CDR1 MNHEY, CDR2 SVGAGI. The trim removed 4 bases at V and 2 bases at J, leaving 9 bases unmatched. CDR3 nucleotide sequence: TGTGCCAGCAGTTCCCTCTGGGACAGGGTAACCTACGAGCAGTACTTC. Translated, it gives CASSSLWDRVTYEQYF.

V gene TRBV4-2 combines with J gene TRBJ2-5; 7 bases are a match to TRBD1. The germline V gene has CDR1 LGHNA and CDR2 YNFKEQ. V lost 2 bases, J lost 5 bases, and 11 bases stayed unmatched. The CDR3 is 16 residues long. The CDR3 coding sequence is TGTGCCAGCAGCCAATCCCCGAGACAGGGTAGCGAGACCCAGTACTTC. This sequence encodes CASSQSPRQGSETQYF.